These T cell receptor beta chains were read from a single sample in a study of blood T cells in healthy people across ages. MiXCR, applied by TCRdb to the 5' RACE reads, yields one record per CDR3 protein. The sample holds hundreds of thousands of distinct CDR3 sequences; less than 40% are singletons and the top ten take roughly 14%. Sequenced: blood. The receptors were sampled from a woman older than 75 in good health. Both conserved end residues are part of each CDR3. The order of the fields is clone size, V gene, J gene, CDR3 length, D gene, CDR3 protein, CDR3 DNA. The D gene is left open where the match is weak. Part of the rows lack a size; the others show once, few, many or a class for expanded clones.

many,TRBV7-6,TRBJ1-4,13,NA,CASSANPGEKLFF,TGTGCCAGCAGCGCCAACCCGGGCGAAAAACTGTTTTTT
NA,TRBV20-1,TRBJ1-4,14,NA,CSASGDRPNEKLFF,TGCAGTGCTAGTGGTGACAGACCTAATGAAAAACTGTTTTTT
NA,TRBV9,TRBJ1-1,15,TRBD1,CTSSPRQGMNTEAFF,TGTACCAGCAGCCCTCGACAGGGGATGAACACTGAAGCTTTCTTT
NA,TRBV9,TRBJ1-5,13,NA,CASSETGLEPQHF,TGTGCCAGCAGCGAAACAGGGTTGGAGCCCCAGCATTTT
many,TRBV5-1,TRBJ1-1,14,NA,CASSPRGRNTEAFF,TGCGCCAGCAGCCCGAGAGGACGGAACACTGAAGCTTTCTTT
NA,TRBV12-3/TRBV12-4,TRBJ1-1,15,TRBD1,CASRLQGGRNTEAFF,TGTGCCAGCAGACTCCAGGGGGGACGGAACACTGAAGCTTTCTTT
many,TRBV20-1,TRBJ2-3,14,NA,CSAKTSRGTDTQYF,TGCAGTGCCAAGACCTCTCGGGGCACAGATACGCAGTATTTT
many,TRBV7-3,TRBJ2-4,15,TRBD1,CASSPGGTGKNIQYF,TGTGCCAGCAGCCCAGGTGGGACAGGGAAAAACATTCAGTACTTC
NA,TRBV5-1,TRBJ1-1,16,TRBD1,CASSLGTVSANTEAFF,TGCGCCAGCAGCTTAGGGACAGTATCTGCGAACACTGAAGCTTTCTTT
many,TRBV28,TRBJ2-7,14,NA,CASSPGLISYEQYF,TGTGCCAGCAGTCCTGGACTCATCTCCTACGAGCAGTACTTC
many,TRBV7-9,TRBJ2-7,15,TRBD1,CASSLTGGQSYEQYF,TGTGCCAGCAGCTTGACAGGGGGCCAATCCTACGAGCAGTACTTC
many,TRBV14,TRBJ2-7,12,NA,CASSHTTYEQYF,TGTGCCAGCAGCCACACGACCTACGAGCAGTACTTC
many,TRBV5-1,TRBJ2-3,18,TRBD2,CASSLGPSGGAVTDTQYF,TGCGCCAGCAGCTTGGGTCCTAGCGGGGGAGCTGTGACAGATACGCAGTATTTT
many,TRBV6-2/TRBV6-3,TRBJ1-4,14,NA,CASSWAGGNEKLFF,TGTGCCAGCAGTTGGGCAGGCGGTAATGAAAAACTGTTTTTT
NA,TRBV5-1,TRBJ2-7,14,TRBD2,CASSFGTSGGEQYF,TGCGCCAGCAGCTTCGGGACTAGCGGGGGCGAGCAGTACTTC
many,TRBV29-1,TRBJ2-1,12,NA,CSALLIYNEQFF,TGCAGCGCATTGCTTATTTACAATGAGCAGTTCTTC
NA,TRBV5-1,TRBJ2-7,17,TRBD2,CASRLAGGTLSSYEQYF,TGCGCCAGCAGACTAGCGGGAGGCACCTTAAGCTCCTACGAGCAGTACTTC
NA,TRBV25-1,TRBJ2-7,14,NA,CASSLSGHSYEQYF,TGTGCCAGCAGCCTGTCGGGGCACTCCTACGAGCAGTACTTC
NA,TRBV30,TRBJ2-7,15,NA,CAWSVGSGNYYEQYF,TGTGCCTGGAGTGTAGGGTCAGGGAACTATTACGAGCAGTACTTC
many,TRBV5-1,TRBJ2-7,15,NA,CASSLLRVLSYEQYF,TGCGCCAGCAGCTTACTCCGGGTCCTTTCCTACGAGCAGTACTTC
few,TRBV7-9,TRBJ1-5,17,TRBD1,CASSSTGGRKPHQPQHF,TGTGCCAGCAGCTCCACAGGGGGCCGAAAGCCCCATCAGCCCCAGCATTTT
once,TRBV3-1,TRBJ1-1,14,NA,CASSRNSWDTEAFF,TGTGCCAGCAGCCGAAACTCATGGGACACTGAAGCTTTCTTT
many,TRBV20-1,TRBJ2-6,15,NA,CSARVYNTGANVLTF,TGCAGTGCTAGGGTATACAATACCGGGGCCAACGTCCTGACTTTC
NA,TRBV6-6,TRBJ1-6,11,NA,CASSYLSPLHF,TGTGCCAGCAGTTACCTATCACCCCTCCACTTT
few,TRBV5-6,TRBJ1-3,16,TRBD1,CASSFRDRISGNTIYF,TGTGCCAGCAGCTTTCGGGACAGGATATCTGGAAACACCATATATTTT
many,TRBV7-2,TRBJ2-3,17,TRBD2,CASSLRTSGGPTDTQYF,TGTGCCAGCAGCTTGCGGACTAGCGGGGGACCCACAGATACGCAGTATTTT
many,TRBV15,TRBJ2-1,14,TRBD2,CATSYSGGSYEQFF,TGTGCCACCAGCTATAGCGGGGGTTCATACGAGCAGTTCTTC
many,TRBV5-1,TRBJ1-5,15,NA,CASSLEVRGNQPQHF,TGCGCCAGCAGCTTGGAGGTCCGGGGCAATCAGCCCCAGCATTTT
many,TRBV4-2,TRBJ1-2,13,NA,CASSQGGTDGYTF,TGTGCCAGCAGCCAAGGGGGGACTGATGGCTACACCTTC
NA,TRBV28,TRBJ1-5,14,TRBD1,CASSSQGASQPQHF,TGTGCCAGCAGTTCACAGGGGGCAAGCCAGCCCCAGCATTTT
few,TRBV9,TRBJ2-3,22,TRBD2,CASSAAPFPPGLTGGRTDTQYF,TGTGCCAGCAGCGCAGCCCCCTTTCCTCCGGGACTAACGGGGGGGCGCACAGATACGCAGTATTTT
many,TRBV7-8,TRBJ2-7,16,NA,CASSLTLSGARYEQYF,TGTGCCAGCAGCCTGACCCTTTCGGGGGCAAGATACGAGCAGTACTTC
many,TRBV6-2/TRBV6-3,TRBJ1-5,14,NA,CASRGAVSGQPQHF,TGTGCCAGCAGGGGGGCCGTTTCGGGTCAGCCCCAGCATTTT
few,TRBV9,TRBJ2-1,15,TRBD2,CASSVSGTSNDEQFF,TGTGCCAGCAGTGTTTCAGGGACTAGTAATGATGAGCAGTTCTTC
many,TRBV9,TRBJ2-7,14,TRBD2,CASSVAAGTYEQYF,TGTGCCAGCAGCGTAGCAGCGGGGACCTACGAGCAGTACTTC
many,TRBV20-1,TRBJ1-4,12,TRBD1,CSAYTGGEKLFF,TGCAGTGCTTATACAGGGGGCGAAAAACTGTTTTTT
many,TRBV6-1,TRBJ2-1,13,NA,CASRAASYNEQFF,TGTGCCAGCAGGGCCGCCTCCTACAATGAGCAGTTCTTC
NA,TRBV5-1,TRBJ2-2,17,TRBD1,CASSPWTGGTNTGELFF,TGCGCCAGCAGCCCTTGGACAGGGGGCACCAACACCGGGGAGCTGTTTTTT
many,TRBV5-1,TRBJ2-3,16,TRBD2,CASSLYGRSGTDTQYF,TGCGCCAGCAGCTTATACGGGAGGTCCGGGACAGATACGCAGTATTTT
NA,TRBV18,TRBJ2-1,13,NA,CAGSPRLYNEQCF,TGTGCCGGCTCACCACGGCTCTACAATGAGCAGTGCTTC
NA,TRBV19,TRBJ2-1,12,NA,CASSIGGNEQFF,TGTGCCAGTAGTATAGGCGGGAATGAGCAGTTCTTC
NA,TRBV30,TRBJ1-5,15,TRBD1,CAWNTQGESGQPQHF,TGTGCCTGGAACACTCAGGGGGAAAGCGGTCAGCCCCAGCATTTT
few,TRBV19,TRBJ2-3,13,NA,CASCWTSTDTQYF,TGTGCCAGCTGTTGGACAAGCACAGATACGCAGTATTTT
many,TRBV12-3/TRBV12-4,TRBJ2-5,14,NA,CASSLGGPLETQYF,TGTGCCAGCAGTTTAGGGGGACCCCTGGAGACCCAGTACTTC
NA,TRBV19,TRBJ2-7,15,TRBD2,CASSITSGSSYEQYF,TGTGCCAGTAGTATCACCAGCGGGAGCTCCTACGAGCAGTACTTC
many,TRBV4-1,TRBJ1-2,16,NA,CASSQDQGGANYGYTF,TGCGCCAGCAGCCAAGATCAAGGCGGAGCTAACTATGGCTACACCTTC
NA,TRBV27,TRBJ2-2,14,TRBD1,CASSDRVGTGELFF,TGTGCCAGCTCAGACAGGGTAGGCACCGGGGAGCTGTTTTTT
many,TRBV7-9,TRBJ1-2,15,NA,CASSARASGVYGYTF,TGTGCCAGCAGCGCCCGGGCCTCCGGGGTATATGGCTACACCTTC
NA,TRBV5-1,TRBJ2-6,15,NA,CASSLARLGANVLTF,TGCGCCAGCAGCTTGGCGAGGCTAGGGGCCAACGTCCTGACTTTC
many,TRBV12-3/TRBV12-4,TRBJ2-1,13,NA,CASSLARQNEQFF,TGTGCCAGCAGTTTAGCGCGTCAGAATGAGCAGTTCTTC